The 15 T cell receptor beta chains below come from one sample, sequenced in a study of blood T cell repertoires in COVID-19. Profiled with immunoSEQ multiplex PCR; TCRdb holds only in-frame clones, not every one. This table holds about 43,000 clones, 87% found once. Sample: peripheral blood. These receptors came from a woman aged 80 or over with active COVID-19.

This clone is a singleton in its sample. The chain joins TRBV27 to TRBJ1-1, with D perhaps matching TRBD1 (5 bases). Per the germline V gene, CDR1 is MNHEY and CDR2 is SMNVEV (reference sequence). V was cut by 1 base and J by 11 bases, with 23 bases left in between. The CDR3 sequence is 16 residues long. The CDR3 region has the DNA TGTGCCAGCAGTTTATGGGGAAGTTCGGGTGCCGGGGGGGCTTTCTTT. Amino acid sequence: CASSLWGSSGAGGAFF.

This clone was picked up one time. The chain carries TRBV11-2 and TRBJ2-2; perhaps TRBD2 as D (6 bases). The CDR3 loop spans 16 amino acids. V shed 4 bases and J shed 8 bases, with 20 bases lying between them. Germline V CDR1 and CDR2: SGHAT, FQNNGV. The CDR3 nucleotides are TGTGCCAGCAGCTCAATCTCTAGCGCCAGCCAGGGGGAGCTGTTTTTT. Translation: CASSSISSASQGELFF.

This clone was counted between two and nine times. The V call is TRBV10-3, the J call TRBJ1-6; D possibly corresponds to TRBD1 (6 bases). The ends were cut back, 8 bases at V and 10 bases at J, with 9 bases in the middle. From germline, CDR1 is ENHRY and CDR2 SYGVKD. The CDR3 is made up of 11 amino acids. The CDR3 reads CAIGGGSPLHF. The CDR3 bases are TGTGCCATCGGTGGGGGCTCACCCCTCCACTTT.

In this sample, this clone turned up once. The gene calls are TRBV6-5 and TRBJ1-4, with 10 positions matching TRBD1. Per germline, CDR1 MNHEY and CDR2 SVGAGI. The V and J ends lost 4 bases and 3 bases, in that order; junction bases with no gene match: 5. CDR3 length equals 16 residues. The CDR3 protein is CASSSGTGASNEKLFF. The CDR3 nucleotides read TGTGCCAGCAGTTCCGGGACAGGGGCTTCTAATGAAAAACTGTTTTTT.

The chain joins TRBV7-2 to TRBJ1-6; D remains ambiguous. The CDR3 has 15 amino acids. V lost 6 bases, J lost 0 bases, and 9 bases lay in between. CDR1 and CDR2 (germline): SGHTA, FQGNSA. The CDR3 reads CASREQSSYNSPLHF. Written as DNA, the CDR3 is TGTGCCAGCAGGGAACAGAGCTCCTATAATTCACCCCTCCACTTT.

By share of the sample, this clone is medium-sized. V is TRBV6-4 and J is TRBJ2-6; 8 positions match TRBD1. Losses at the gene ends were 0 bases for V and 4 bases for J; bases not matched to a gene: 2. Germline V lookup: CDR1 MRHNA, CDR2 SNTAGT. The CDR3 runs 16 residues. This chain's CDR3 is CASSDSTGAGANVLTF. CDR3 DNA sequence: TGTGCCAGCAGTGACTCGACAGGGGCAGGGGCCAACGTCCTGACTTTC.

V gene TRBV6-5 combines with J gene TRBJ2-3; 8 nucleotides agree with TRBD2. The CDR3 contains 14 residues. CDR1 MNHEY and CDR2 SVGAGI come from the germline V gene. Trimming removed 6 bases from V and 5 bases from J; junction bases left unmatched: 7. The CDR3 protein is CASRSGGALDTQYF. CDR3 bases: TGTGCCAGCAGATCCGGGGGGGCTTTAGATACGCAGTATTTT.

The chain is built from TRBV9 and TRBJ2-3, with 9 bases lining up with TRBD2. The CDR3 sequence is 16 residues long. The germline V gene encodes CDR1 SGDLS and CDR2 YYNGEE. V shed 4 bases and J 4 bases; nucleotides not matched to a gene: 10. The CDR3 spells CASSPYWTSDSDTQYF. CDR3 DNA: TGTGCCAGCAGCCCCTATTGGACTAGCGACTCAGATACGCAGTATTTT.

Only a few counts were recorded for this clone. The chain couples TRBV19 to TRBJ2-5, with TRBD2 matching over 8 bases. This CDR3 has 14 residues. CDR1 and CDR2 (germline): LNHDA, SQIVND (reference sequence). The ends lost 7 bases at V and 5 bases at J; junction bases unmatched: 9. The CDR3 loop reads CASKGSSSGETQYF. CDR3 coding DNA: TGTGCCAGTAAGGGTTCATCTAGCGGGGAGACCCAGTACTTC.

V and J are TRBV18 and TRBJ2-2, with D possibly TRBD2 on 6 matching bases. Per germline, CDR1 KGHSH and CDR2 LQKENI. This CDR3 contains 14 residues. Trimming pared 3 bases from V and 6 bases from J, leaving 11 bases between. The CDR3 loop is CASSPSTGAGELFF. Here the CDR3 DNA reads TGTGCCAGCTCACCGTCAACGGGGGCCGGGGAGCTGTTTTTT.

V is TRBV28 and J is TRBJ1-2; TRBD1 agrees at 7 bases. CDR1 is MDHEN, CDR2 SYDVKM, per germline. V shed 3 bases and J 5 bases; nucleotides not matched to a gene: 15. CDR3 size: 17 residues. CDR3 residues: CASSFPGGGDLPYGYTF. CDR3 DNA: TGTGCCAGCAGTTTCCCGGGAGGGGGCGATCTCCCTTATGGCTACACCTTC.

CDR3 DNA sequence: TGTGCCGGCGGGGGGCCCTACAATGAGCAGTTCTTC. The encoded protein is CAGGGPYNEQFF. The rearrangement links TRBV5-4 to TRBJ2-1, with 8 bases matching TRBD2. Germline V gene lookup returns CDR1 SGHNT and CDR2 YYREEE (reference sequence). V lost 10 bases, J lost 2 bases, and 2 bases stayed unmatched. The CDR3 has 12 residues.

This CDR3 is CASSFLGARDRRSYEQYF. The CDR3 coding sequence is TGTGCCAGCAGCTTTTTAGGTGCGAGGGACAGGCGCTCCTACGAGCAGTACTTC. The genes are TRBV5-6 and TRBJ2-7, with 8 bases identical to TRBD1. CDR3 size: 18 residues. After removal of 2 bases from V and 0 bases from J, the junction contained 13 bases not matched to a gene. The germline CDR1 and CDR2 sequences are SGHDT and YYEEEE.

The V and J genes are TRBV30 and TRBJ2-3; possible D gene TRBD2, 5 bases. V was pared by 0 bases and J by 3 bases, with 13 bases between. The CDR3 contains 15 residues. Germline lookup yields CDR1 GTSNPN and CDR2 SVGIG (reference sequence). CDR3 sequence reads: CAWSVTGVRTDTQYF. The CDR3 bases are TGTGCCTGGAGTGTAACCGGGGTGAGAACAGATACGCAGTATTTT.

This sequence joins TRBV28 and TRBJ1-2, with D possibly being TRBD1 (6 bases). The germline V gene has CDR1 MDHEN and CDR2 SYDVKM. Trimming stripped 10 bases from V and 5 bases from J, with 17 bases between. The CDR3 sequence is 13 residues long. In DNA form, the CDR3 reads TGTGCCACCATCAGGGGTTTCGGGTATGGCTACACCTTC. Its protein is CATIRGFGYGYTF.